The clone carrying this T cell receptor beta chain was seen more than once but under ten times. CDR3 length: 14 residues. The germline V gene has CDR1 SGDLS and CDR2 YYNGEE. V was pared by 4 bases and J by 6 bases, with 4 bases of the junction left unmatched. This sample is drawn from a study of cytomegalovirus exposure and HLA in healthy donors. Produced via immunoSEQ multiplex PCR; TCRdb's table is partial and in-frame only. The sample lists 170,000 or so clones, approximately 84% seen once, with 2.5% to 3% in the top ten. The sequenced sample consisted of PBMCs. V is TRBV9 and J is TRBJ2-2; TRBD2 matches at 9 bases. The origin of this receptor is a woman younger than 30 in good health and CMV-seropositive. CDR3 nucleotides: TGTGCCAGCAGCCCGGGACTAGCATCCGGGGAGCTGTTTTTT. Translating it yields CASSPGLASGELFF.